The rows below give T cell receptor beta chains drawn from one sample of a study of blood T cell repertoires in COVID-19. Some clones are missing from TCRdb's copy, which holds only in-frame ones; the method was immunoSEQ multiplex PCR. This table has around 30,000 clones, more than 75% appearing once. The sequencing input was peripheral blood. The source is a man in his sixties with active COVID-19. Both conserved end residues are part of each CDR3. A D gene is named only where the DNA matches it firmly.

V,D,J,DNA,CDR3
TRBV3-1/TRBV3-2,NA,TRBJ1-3,TGTGCCAGCAGCCTAGGTGGAGGGCCCTCTGGAAACACCATATATTTT,CASSLGGGPSGNTIYF
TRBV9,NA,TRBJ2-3,TGTGCCAGCAGCGTAGTGGGGACAAGCACAGATACGCAGTATTTT,CASSVVGTSTDTQYF
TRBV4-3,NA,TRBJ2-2,TGCGCCAGCAGCCGAGGAGAGGCAGGGTCCGGGGAGCTGTTTTTT,CASSRGEAGSGELFF
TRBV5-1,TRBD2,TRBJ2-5,TGCGCCAGCAGCTTGGCGACTAGCGGGGGGTCCCAGTACTTC,CASSLATSGGSQYF
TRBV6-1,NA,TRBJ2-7,TGTGCCAGCAGTGATAGGAGGCCCTACGAGCAGTACTTC,CASSDRRPYEQYF
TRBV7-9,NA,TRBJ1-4,TGTGCCAGCAGCACCTTGCGGGGCCCTGCAACTAATGAAAAACTGTTTTTT,CASSTLRGPATNEKLFF
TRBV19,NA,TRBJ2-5,TGTGCCAGTAGTATAGGGGGGCCGGGGGAGACCCAGTACTTC,CASSIGGPGETQYF
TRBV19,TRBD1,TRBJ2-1,TGTGCCAGTAGTATATGGGGACAGGGAAACAATGAGCAGTTCTTC,CASSIWGQGNNEQFF
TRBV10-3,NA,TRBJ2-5,TGTGCCATCAGTGAGGGGCAGGGAGGAAGAGAGACCCAGTACTTC,CAISEGQGGRETQYF
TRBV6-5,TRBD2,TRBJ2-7,TGTGCCAGCAGCGGCGGGAGAGGGATCGACGAGCAGTACTTC,CASSGGRGIDEQYF
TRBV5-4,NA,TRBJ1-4,TGTGCCAGCAGCCCGGAGCGACCGGCTAATGAAAAACTGTTTTTT,CASSPERPANEKLFF
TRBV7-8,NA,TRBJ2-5,TGTGCCAGTTCCCCCAGAGGGGTAGCGGACTACCAAGAGACCCAGTACTTC,CASSPRGVADYQETQYF
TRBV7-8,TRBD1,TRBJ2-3,TGTGCCAGCAGCTCCACCGGGGCCAGGACAGGTGCAGATACGCAGTATTTT,CASSSTGARTGADTQYF
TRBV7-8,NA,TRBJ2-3,TGTGCCAGCAGCTCGGACTGGGCCACAGATACGCAGTATTTT,CASSSDWATDTQYF
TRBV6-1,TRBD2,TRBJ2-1,TGTGCCAGCAGTGGCGGACTAGCGGGTAGCTCCTACAATGAGCAGTTCTTC,CASSGGLAGSSYNEQFF
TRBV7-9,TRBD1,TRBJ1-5,TGTGCCAGCAGCTTAGGGGGGACAGTTAATCAGCCCCAGCATTTT,CASSLGGTVNQPQHF
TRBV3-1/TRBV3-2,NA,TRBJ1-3,TGTGCCAGCAGCCCAACGGACAGCGTTGGAAACACCATATATTTT,CASSPTDSVGNTIYF
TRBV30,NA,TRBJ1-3,TGTGCCTTGACAGAATCTGGAAACACCATATATTTT,CALTESGNTIYF